This T cell receptor (beta chain) emerged from a study of blood T cell repertoires in COVID-19. Turning to the study itself: Samples of COVID-19 (acute and convalescent) were obtained from the United States, Italy and Spain. Sample material is recorded as cDNA or gDNA derived from T cells, B-cell-depleted T cells, or PBMCs.

Per the study methods: Cell counts per sample came from amplifying reference gene primers. Clones were read by immunoSEQ multiplex PCR, and TCRdb kept only the in-frame ones, dropping some. For V, J and clone size, that table is used; D and trimming come from the DNA. This table has roughly 73,000 clones, around nine tenths appearing once. Germline CDR1 is SGHTA and CDR2 is FQGNSA. The CDR3 sequence is 17 residues long. With 5 bases clipped from V and 1 base from J, the junction kept 10 bases outside the gene matches. The sequence came from an elderly woman with active or convalescent COVID-19. Sequenced input: peripheral blood. The V gene is TRBV7-2, the J gene TRBJ2-5, with 10 bases fitting TRBD2. CDR3 residues: CASSRGWTSGSQETQYF. The CDR3 bases are TGTGCCAGCAGCAGGGGCTGGACTAGCGGAAGCCAAGAGACCCAGTACTTC. Using reference TRBV7-2 and TRBJ2-5 for the parts outside the CDR3, the full variable domain is GAGVSQSPSNKVTEKGKDVELRCDPISGHTALYWYRQSLGQGLEFLIYFQGNSAPDKSGLPSDRFSAERTGGSVSTLTIQRTQQEDSAVYLCASSRGWTSGSQETQYFGPGTRLLVL.